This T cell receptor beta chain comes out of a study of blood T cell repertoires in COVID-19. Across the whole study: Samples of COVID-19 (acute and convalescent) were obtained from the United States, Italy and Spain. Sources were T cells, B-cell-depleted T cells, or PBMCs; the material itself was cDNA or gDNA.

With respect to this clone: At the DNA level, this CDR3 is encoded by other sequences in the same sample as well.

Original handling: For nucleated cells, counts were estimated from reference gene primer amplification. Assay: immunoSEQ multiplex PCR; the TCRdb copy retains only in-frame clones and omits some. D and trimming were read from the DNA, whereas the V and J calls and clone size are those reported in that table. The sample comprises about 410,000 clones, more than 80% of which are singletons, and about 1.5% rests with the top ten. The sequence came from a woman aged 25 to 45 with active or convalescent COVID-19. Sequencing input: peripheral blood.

The CDR3 DNA reads TGTGCCAGCCGACTGCAAGCTAACTATGGCTACACCTTC. It specifies CASRLQANYGYTF. The chain uses TRBV6-5 and TRBJ1-2; no reliable D call. This CDR3 region has 13 residues. Germline lookup yields CDR1 MNHEY and CDR2 SVGAGI. V lost 8 bases to trimming and J lost 0 bases, with 10 bases between them.